A single sample gave rise to the 19 T cell receptor beta chains below, sequenced in a study of immune evolution from preneoplasia to lung adenocarcinoma. Some clones are missing from TCRdb's copy, which holds only in-frame ones; the method was immunoSEQ multiplex PCR. This table has about 9,500 clones, around 89% appearing once. The sample was FFPE invasive lung adenocarcinoma tissue. The receptors here all came from a person aged 65 to 85 with invasive lung adenocarcinoma.

This chain uses TRBV4-1 with TRBJ2-5, with D perhaps given as TRBD1 or TRBD2 (5 bases each). The CDR3 is 15 amino acids. CDR1 is MGHRA and CDR2 is YSYEKL in the germline V gene. Trimming took off 2 bases at V and 1 base at J, with 11 bases between the two ends. CDR3 residues: CASSQLGTIQETQYF. The CDR3 nucleotides read TGCGCCAGCAGCCAACTCGGGACGATCCAAGAGACCCAGTACTTC.

V usage is TRBV27 and J usage is TRBJ2-3; TRBD2 aligns across 10 bases. In germline, CDR1 is MNHEY, CDR2 SMNVEV (reference sequence). This CDR3 spans 15 amino acids. J was trimmed by 4 bases and V by 3 bases; bases with no gene match: 4. CDR3 loop: CASSFGAGGSDTQYF. The CDR3 region has the DNA TGTGCCAGCAGTTTTGGAGCGGGAGGGTCAGATACGCAGTATTTT.

V usage is TRBV5-4 and J usage is TRBJ1-1; the D gene is possibly TRBD1 (5 bases). This CDR3 has 14 residues. Trimming took 6 bases from V and 1 from J, leaving 13 bases between them. The germline CDR1 and CDR2 sequences are SGHNT and YYREEE (reference sequence). The CDR3 DNA sequence: TGTGCCAGCACCATGACCGGGGGGAACACTGAAGCTTTCTTT. This codes for CASTMTGGNTEAFF.

The V and J genes are TRBV29-1 and TRBJ2-7, with 8 bases aligning to TRBD1. CDR1 and CDR2 (germline): SQVTM, ANQGSEA. There are 12 residues in the CDR3. Unmatched junction bases numbered 5, after V lost 7 bases and J lost 3 bases. The CDR3 DNA sequence: TGCAGCGCAAGAGGACAGGGCTACGAGCAGTACTTC. This translates into CSARGQGYEQYF.

The rearrangement uses TRBV2 and TRBJ2-7, with TRBD2 as a possible D gene (5 bases). The CDR3 contains 13 residues. With 1 base removed from V and 7 bases from J, the gap between germline ends came to 11 bases. Germline lookup yields CDR1 SNHLY and CDR2 FYNNEI. The CDR3 DNA reads TGTGCCAGCAGTGAAGTCCTAGCCTGGGAGCAGTACTTC. Protein: CASSEVLAWEQYF.

In its sample, this clone was seen a few times. This sequence joins TRBV30 and TRBJ1-3; 7 bases fit TRBD1. The germline V gene encodes CDR1 GTSNPN and CDR2 SVGIG (reference sequence). The CDR3 spans 14 residues. V lost 2 bases to trimming and J lost 0 bases; unmatched junction nucleotides: 1. This chain's CDR3 is CAWSRDSSGNTIYF. In DNA form, the CDR3 reads TGTGCCTGGAGTCGGGACAGCTCTGGAAACACCATATATTTT.

The count of this clone is one. The rearrangement links TRBV18 to TRBJ2-5; unclear D gene. V was pared by 3 bases and J by 2 bases, with 1 base between. CDR3 length: 11 residues. CDR1 is KGHSH, CDR2 LQKENI, per germline. Written as DNA, the CDR3 is TGTGCCAGCTCACCTCAAGAGACCCAGTACTTC. Amino acid sequence: CASSPQETQYF.

J is TRBJ2-2 and V is TRBV4-1; D unclear. CDR1 is MGHRA and CDR2 is YSYEKL in the germline V gene. V was cut by 4 bases and J by 0 bases, with 12 bases left in between. There are 16 residues in the CDR3. The CDR3 region has the DNA TGCGCCAGCAGCCCCCTTTTAACAGCGAACACCGGGGAGCTGTTTTTT. The encoded protein is CASSPLLTANTGELFF.

The chain has TRBV7-9 and TRBJ1-1; D is unresolved. The germline V and J ends were trimmed by 5 bases and 0 bases, with 4 bases remaining between them. Germline V gene lookup returns CDR1 SEHNR and CDR2 FQNEAQ (reference sequence). The CDR3 is made up of 12 amino acids. CDR3 region: CASSRLNTEAFF. The CDR3 coding sequence is TGTGCCAGCAGCCGTCTGAACACTGAAGCTTTCTTT.

The chain has TRBV18 and TRBJ2-2; 7 bases line up with TRBD2. V trimming: 6 bases; J trimming: 2 bases; junction bases outside the gene matches: 12. Germline values: CDR1 KGHSH, CDR2 LQKENI. The CDR3 runs to 17 residues. The DNA for the CDR3 is TGTGCCAGCTCTCAATATTCCGCGACTAGCAACACCGGGGAGCTGTTTTTT. Translated: CASSQYSATSNTGELFF.

J is TRBJ2-7 and V is TRBV7-8, with 12 nucleotides matching TRBD2. Germline V gene sequence: CDR1 SGHVS, CDR2 FQNEAQ. The CDR3 sequence is 15 residues long. The ends lost 4 bases at V and 2 bases at J; junction bases unmatched: 3. Written as DNA, the CDR3 is TGTGCCAGCAGCTCGACTAGCGGGGGCGCCTACGAGCAGTACTTC. This sequence encodes CASSSTSGGAYEQYF.

Concerning this clone: A read error may produce the germline difference seen at one junction end. The V call is TRBV7-7, the J call TRBJ2-3; D remains unclear. Germline CDR1 SSHAT, CDR2 FNYEAQ (reference sequence). This CDR3 is built from 14 residues. In nucleotides, the CDR3 is TGTGCTAGCAGCCTCGATACTTACACAGATACGCAGTATTTT. It specifies CASSLDTYTDTQYF.

The V and J genes are TRBV5-1 and TRBJ1-2; D call uncertain. The ends were cut back, 3 bases at V and 2 bases at J, with 11 bases in the middle. From germline, CDR1 is SGHRS and CDR2 YFSETQ. The CDR3 covers 14 residues. In nucleotides, the CDR3 is TGCGCCAGCAGCTCTGGACGGGAGAACTATGGCTACACCTTC. It specifies CASSSGRENYGYTF.

This clone is a singleton in its sample. This chain connects TRBV6-5 to TRBJ2-4, with TRBD1 identical over 11 bases. Per germline, CDR1 MNHEY and CDR2 SVGAGI. The V segment lost 7 bases and the J segment 11 bases; nucleotides outside the gene matches: 10. This CDR3 spans 14 amino acids. The CDR3 nucleotides read TGTGCCAGCACCCCGGGACAGGGGGTGATGGTTCAGTACTTC. It yields the protein CASTPGQGVMVQYF.

Concerning this clone itself: Germline is not matched at one junction end, which may reflect a read error. The V gene is TRBV18, the J gene TRBJ1-5; 9 positions match TRBD1. Germline CDR1 KGHSH, CDR2 LQKENI. This CDR3 contains 15 residues. The CDR3 is CASSRDRASNQLQHF. CDR3 nucleotides: TGTGCCAGCTCACGGGACAGGGCTAGCAATCAGCTCCAGCATTTT.

The chain couples TRBV30 to TRBJ1-5; maybe TRBD1 (5 bases). The V end was cut by 0 bases, the J end by 8 bases, with 11 bases between. Per the germline V gene, CDR1 is GTSNPN and CDR2 is SVGIG (reference sequence). The CDR3 has 13 amino acids. CDR3 bases: TGTGCCTGGAGTGTAGGCAGGGAAGAGCCCCAGCATTTT. Amino acid sequence: CAWSVGREEPQHF.

The rearrangement joins TRBV30 to TRBJ1-2; possible D gene TRBD1, 6 bases. The CDR3 covers 15 residues. Germline CDR1 and CDR2: GTSNPN and SVGIG (reference sequence). Trimming removed 0 bases at V and 0 bases at J, with 11 bases between. The CDR3 nucleotides read TGTGCCTGGAGTGTCGGACAGATCTCTAACTATGGCTACACCTTC. Translated: CAWSVGQISNYGYTF.

CDR3 sequence (DNA): TGTGCCAGCAGTGAGGTTCGTCTAGCGGTTTACAATGAGCAGTTCTTC. This codes for CASSEVRLAVYNEQFF. The rearrangement uses TRBV2 and TRBJ2-1, with 7 positions matching TRBD2. Trimming at V came to 3 bases and at J to 4 bases, leaving 9 bases not matched to a gene. The CDR3 totals 16 residues. Looked up from germline, CDR1 is SNHLY and CDR2 is FYNNEI. The full variable domain, its missing parts supplied by reference TRBV2 and TRBJ2-1, is EPEVTQTPSHQVTQMGQEVILRCVPISNHLYFYWYRQILGQKVEFLVSFYNNEISEKSEIFDDQFSVERPDGSNFTLKIRSTKLEDSAMYFCASSEVRLAVYNEQFFGPGTRLTVL.

This chain uses TRBV27 with TRBJ1-1; no firm D call. V dropped 0 bases and J dropped 0 bases, with 8 bases sitting between them. The CDR3 is made up of 15 amino acids. Germline V gene lookup returns CDR1 MNHEY and CDR2 SMNVEV (reference sequence). CDR3 sequence (DNA): TGTGCCAGCAGTTTATCCGCACAGCTGAACACTGAAGCTTTCTTT. Protein product: CASSLSAQLNTEAFF.